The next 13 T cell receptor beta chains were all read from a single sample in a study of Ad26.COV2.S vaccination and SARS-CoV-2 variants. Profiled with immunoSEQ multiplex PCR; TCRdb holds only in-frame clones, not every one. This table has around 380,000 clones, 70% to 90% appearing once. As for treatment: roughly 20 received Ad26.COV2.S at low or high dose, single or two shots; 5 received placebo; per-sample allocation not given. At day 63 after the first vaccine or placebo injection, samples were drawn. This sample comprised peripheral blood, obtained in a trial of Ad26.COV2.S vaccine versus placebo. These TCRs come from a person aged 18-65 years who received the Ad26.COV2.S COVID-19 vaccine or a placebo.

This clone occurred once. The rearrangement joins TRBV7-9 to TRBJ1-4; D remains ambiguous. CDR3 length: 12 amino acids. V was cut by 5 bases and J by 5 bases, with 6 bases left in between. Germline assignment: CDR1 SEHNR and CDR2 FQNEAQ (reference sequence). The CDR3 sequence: CASSGQNEKLFF. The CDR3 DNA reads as TGTGCCAGCAGCGGTCAAAATGAAAAACTGTTTTTT.

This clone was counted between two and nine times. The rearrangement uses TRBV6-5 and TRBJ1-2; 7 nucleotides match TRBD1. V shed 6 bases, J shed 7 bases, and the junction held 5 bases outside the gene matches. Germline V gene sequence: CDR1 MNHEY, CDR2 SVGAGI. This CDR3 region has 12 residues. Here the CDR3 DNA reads TGTGCCAGCAGGACAGGGATAGCTGGCTACACCTTC. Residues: CASRTGIAGYTF.

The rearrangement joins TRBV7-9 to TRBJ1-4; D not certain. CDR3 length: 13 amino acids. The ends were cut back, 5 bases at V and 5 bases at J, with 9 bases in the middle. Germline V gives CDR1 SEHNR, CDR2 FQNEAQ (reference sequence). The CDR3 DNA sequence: TGTGCCAGCAGCGCGGGCCCAAATGAAAAACTGTTTTTT. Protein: CASSAGPNEKLFF.

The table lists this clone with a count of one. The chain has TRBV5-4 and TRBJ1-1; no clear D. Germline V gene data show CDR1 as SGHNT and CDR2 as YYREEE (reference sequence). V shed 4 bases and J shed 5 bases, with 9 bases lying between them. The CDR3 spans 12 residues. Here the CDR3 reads CASSKDLTEAFF. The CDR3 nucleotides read TGTGCCAGCAGCAAGGATTTGACTGAAGCTTTCTTT.

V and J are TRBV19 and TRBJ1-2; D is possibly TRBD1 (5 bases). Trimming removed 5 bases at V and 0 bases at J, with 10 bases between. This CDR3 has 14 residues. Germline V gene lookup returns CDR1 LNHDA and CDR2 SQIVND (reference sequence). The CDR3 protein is CASSLSTANYGYTF. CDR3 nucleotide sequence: TGTGCCAGTAGTCTTTCGACAGCTAACTATGGCTACACCTTC.

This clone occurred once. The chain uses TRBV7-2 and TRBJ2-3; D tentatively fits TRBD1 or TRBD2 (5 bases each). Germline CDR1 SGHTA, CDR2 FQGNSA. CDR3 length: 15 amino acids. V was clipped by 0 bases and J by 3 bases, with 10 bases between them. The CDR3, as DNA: TGTGCCAGCAGCTTAGCCGGGACGGATACAGATACGCAGTATTTT. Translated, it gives CASSLAGTDTDTQYF.

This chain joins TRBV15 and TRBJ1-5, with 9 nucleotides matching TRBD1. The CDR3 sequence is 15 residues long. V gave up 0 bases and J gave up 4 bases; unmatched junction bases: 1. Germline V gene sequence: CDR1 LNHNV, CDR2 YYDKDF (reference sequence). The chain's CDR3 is CATSRDGTGNQPQHF. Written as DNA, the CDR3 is TGTGCCACCAGCAGAGATGGGACAGGGAATCAGCCCCAGCATTTT.

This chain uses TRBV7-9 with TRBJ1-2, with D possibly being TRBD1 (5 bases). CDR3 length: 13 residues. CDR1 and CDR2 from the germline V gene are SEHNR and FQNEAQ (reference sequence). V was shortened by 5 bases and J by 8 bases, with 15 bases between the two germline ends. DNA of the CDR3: TGTGCCAGCAGCCTACCGCAGGGTTACGGCTACACCTTC. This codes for CASSLPQGYGYTF.

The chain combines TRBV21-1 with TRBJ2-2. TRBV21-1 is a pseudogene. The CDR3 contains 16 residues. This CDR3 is CATSSKGTTNTGELFF. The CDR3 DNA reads TGTGCCACCTCTTCCAAAGGGACGACGAACACCGGGGAGCTGTTTTTT.

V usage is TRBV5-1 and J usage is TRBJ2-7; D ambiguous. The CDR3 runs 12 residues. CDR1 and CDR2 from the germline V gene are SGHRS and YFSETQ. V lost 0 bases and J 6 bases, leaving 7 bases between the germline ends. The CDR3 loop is CASSLDASEQYF. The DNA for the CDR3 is TGCGCCAGCAGCTTGGATGCCTCCGAGCAGTACTTC.

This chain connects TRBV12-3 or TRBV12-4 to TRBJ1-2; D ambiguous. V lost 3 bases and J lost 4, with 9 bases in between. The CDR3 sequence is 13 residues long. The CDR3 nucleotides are TGTGCCAGCAGTTTTGAACGGGGCTATGGCTACACCTTC. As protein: CASSFERGYGYTF.

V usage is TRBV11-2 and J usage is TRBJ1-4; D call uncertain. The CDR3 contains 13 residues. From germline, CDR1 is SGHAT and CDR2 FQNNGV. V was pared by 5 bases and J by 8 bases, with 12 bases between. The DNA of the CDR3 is TGTGCCAGCAGCGCCGGCCTTAGGGAAAAACTGTTTTTT. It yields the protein CASSAGLREKLFF.

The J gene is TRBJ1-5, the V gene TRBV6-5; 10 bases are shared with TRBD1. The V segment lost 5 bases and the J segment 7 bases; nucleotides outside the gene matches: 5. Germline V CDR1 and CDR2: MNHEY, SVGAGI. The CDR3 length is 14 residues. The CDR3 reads CASSRGQGKQPQHF. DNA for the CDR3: TGTGCCAGCAGTAGGGGACAGGGGAAACAGCCCCAGCATTTT.